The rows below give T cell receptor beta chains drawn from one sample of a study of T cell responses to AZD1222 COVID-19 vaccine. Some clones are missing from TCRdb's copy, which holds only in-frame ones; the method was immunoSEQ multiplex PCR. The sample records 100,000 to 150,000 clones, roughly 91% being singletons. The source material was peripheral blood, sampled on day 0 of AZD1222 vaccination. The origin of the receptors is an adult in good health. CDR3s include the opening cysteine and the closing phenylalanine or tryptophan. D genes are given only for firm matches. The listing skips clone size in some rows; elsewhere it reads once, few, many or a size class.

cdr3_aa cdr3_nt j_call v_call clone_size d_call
CASSDGGFRTEAFF TGTGCCAGCAGCGACGGGGGGTTTCGGACTGAAGCTTTCTTT TRBJ1-1 TRBV6-5 - -
CATSAGGSETQYF TGTGCCACCAGCGCAGGGGGCTCGGAGACCCAGTACTTC TRBJ2-5 TRBV24-1 - TRBD1
CASSLGLAGVNEQFF TGTGCTAGCAGCTTAGGACTAGCGGGGGTAAATGAGCAGTTCTTC TRBJ2-1 TRBV7-7 - TRBD2
CAWSGLAGEPTGELFF TGTGCCTGGAGCGGACTAGCGGGAGAACCGACCGGGGAGCTGTTTTTT TRBJ2-2 TRBV30 - TRBD2
CASSLMGSEQYF TGTGCCAGCAGTTTGATGGGGTCCGAGCAGTACTTC TRBJ2-7 TRBV28 - -
CASRRNTIYF TGTGCCAGCAGACGAAACACCATATATTTT TRBJ1-3 TRBV12-3/TRBV12-4 - -
CASSLGSNTEAFF TGTGCCAGCAGCTTAGGGTCGAACACTGAAGCTTTCTTT TRBJ1-1 TRBV11-3 - -
CASGERGEKLFF TGTGCCAGCGGGGAAAGGGGTGAAAAACTGTTTTTT TRBJ1-4 TRBV6-5 - -
CASSLGPLSYEQYF TGTGCCAGCAGCTTGGGACCGCTTTCCTACGAGCAGTACTTC TRBJ2-7 TRBV5-5 - -
CASSLGGSGTEAFF TGTGCCAGCAGTTTAGGGGGGAGTGGCACTGAAGCTTTCTTT TRBJ1-1 TRBV27 - -
CASRLWDRNEQFF TGTGCCAGCAGACTTTGGGACAGGAATGAGCAGTTCTTC TRBJ2-1 TRBV7-9 - TRBD1
CASGEASGATLDTQYF TGTGCCAGCGGTGAGGCTAGCGGGGCCACGCTGGATACGCAGTATTTT TRBJ2-3 TRBV7-9 once TRBD2
CASSPTWSSYNEQFF TGTGCCAGCAGTCCTACGTGGAGCTCCTACAATGAGCAGTTCTTC TRBJ2-1 TRBV6-5 - -
CASSQDTGLNTEAFF TGTGCCAGCAGCCAAGATACAGGTTTGAACACTGAAGCTTTCTTT TRBJ1-1 TRBV4-2 - -
CASSYPRTGYSNQPQHF TGTGCCAGCAGTTACCCCAGGACAGGGTATAGCAATCAGCCCCAGCATTTT TRBJ1-5 TRBV6-2/TRBV6-3 once TRBD1
CASSRAQGANTEAFF TGTGCCAGCAGTCGAGCTCAGGGGGCGAACACTGAAGCTTTCTTT TRBJ1-1 TRBV6-5 - TRBD1
CASSMALLNEQFF TGTGCCAGTAGTATGGCTCTACTCAATGAGCAGTTCTTC TRBJ2-1 TRBV19 few -
CASSIRPGGYTF TGTGCCAGTAGTATCCGCCCCGGTGGCTACACCTTC TRBJ1-2 TRBV19 - -
CASSQGGGVAGANVLTF TGCGCCAGCAGCCAAGGCGGTGGGGTAGCTGGGGCCAACGTCCTGACTTTC TRBJ2-6 TRBV4-1 - -
CASSPGEGRSPNSPLHF TGTGCCAGCAGCCCAGGGGAGGGAAGGTCTCCAAATTCACCCCTCCACTTT TRBJ1-6 TRBV9 few -
CASSLGGVIAKNIQYF TGTGCCAGCAGCTTAGGAGGGGTAATAGCCAAAAACATTCAGTACTTC TRBJ2-4 TRBV11-1 - -
CASSQEGQGSYTF TGTGCCAGCAGCCAAGAAGGACAGGGGAGCTACACCTTC TRBJ1-2 TRBV4-2 - TRBD1
CASSQNRAKAGNTIYF TGTGCCAGCAGCCAGAACAGGGCAAAAGCTGGAAACACCATATATTTT TRBJ1-3 TRBV14 - -
CASSRTGGPNTEAFF TGTGCCAGCAGCCGGACTGGGGGACCGAACACTGAAGCTTTCTTT TRBJ1-1 TRBV5-6 once -
CASSFWGSYNEQFF TGTGCCAGCAGCTTTTGGGGATCCTACAATGAGCAGTTCTTC TRBJ2-1 TRBV5-5 - -
CASSTRLAGEETQYF TGTGCCAGCAGCACCCGACTAGCGGGAGAAGAGACCCAGTACTTC TRBJ2-5 TRBV7-2 - TRBD2
CASSYSKGAGYTF TGTGCCAGCAGTTACTCGAAAGGAGCTGGCTACACCTTC TRBJ1-2 TRBV6-5 - -
CASRADRGRPYEQYF TGTGCCAGTAGGGCCGACAGGGGGAGGCCCTACGAGCAGTACTTC TRBJ2-7 TRBV19 - TRBD1